The 22 T cell receptor beta chains presented below share a single source sample, sequenced in a study of regulatory T cells in long-lasting Graves disease. Time point of the sample: newly diagnosed GD, antithyroid drugs for less than 3 months. Isolated PBMC RNA provided the starting material for the TCR library. Both iRepertoire HTBI primers and Arm-PCR of CDR3 regions were used to build the TCR beta libraries. A single record per CDR3 protein comes from TCRdb applying MiXCR to the multiplex PCR reads. Here the sample spans more than 300,000 distinct CDR3 sequences, around 16% being singletons. The same sample was also studied in work on T cells in Graves' hyperthyroidism and ophthalmopathy.

The sample consisted of peripheral blood mononuclear cells (PBMCs), taken at new diagnosis, from a patient treated with antithyroid drugs. The receptors were sampled from a woman under 30 with Graves disease.

Ten or more counts support this clonotype. The rearrangement uses TRBV10-3 and TRBJ2-7; D assignment may be TRBD1 or TRBD2 (5 bases each). The CDR3 is 14 residues long. Germline values: CDR1 ENHRY, CDR2 SYGVKD. Trimming pared 10 bases from V and 0 bases from J, leaving 16 bases between. The CDR3 here is CATGNGAYSYEQYF. The CDR3, as DNA: TGTGCCACGGGAAACGGGGCTTACTCCTACGAGCAGTACTTC.

The chain uses TRBV29-1 and TRBJ1-2, with TRBD1 as a possible D gene (5 bases). This CDR3 region has 12 residues. Germline CDR1 is SQVTM and CDR2 is ANQGSEA. Trimming took off 6 bases at V and 4 bases at J, with 12 bases between the two ends. The CDR3 loop is CSVGGGGYGYTF. The CDR3 nucleotides are TGCAGCGTCGGGGGAGGTGGCTATGGCTACACCTTC.

This clonotype was seen at least ten times. The V gene is TRBV28, the J gene TRBJ2-7; TRBD2 agrees at 7 bases. The CDR3 totals 16 residues. V lost 5 bases to trimming and J lost 4 bases; unmatched junction nucleotides: 14. Germline CDR1 and CDR2: MDHEN and SYDVKM. The CDR3 region is CASSQRQRGPTYEQYF. The CDR3 DNA reads as TGTGCCAGCAGTCAAAGACAGCGGGGACCGACTTACGAGCAGTACTTC. The full variable domain, in which reference TRBV28 and TRBJ2-7 provide the parts outside the CDR3, is DVKVTQSSRYLVKRTGEKVFLECVQDMDHENMFWYRQDPGLGLRLIYFSYDVKMKEKGDIPEGYSVSREKKERFSLILESASTNQTSMYLCASSQRQRGPTYEQYFGPGTRLTVT.

To note about this clonotype: Germline is not matched at one junction end, which may reflect a read error. The V gene is TRBV5-1, the J gene TRBJ2-1; 11 bases agree with TRBD2. The CDR3 consists of 16 residues. CDR1 and CDR2 from the germline V gene are SGHRS and YFSETQ. CDR3: CASNSQTSGKGNEQFF. In DNA, the CDR3 is TGTGCCAGCAACTCTCAGACTAGCGGGAAAGGGAATGAGCAGTTCTTC.

This clonotype was counted at least ten times. The V and J genes are TRBV7-8 and TRBJ2-7, with a tentative D call TRBD2 (6 bases). Trimming left V 4 bases short and J 4 bases short, with 8 bases between. Germline V CDR1 and CDR2: SGHVS, FQNEAQ. The CDR3 contains 12 residues. The CDR3 nucleotides are TGTGCCAGCAGCTCGGGGGTATACGAGCAGTACTTC. This sequence encodes CASSSGVYEQYF.

The table lists this clonotype with many counts. The rearrangement uses TRBV20-1 and TRBJ1-2, with D possibly matching TRBD1 (5 bases). V was clipped by 5 bases and J by 4 bases, with 17 bases between them. The CDR3 loop spans 14 amino acids. Per the germline V gene, CDR1 is DFQATT and CDR2 is SNEGSKA (reference sequence). The CDR3 DNA sequence: TGCAGTGCTTTTCAACCCGGGACCCGCTATGGCTACACCTTC. Protein: CSAFQPGTRYGYTF.

The sample holds many counts of this clonotype. This chain connects TRBV11-1 to TRBJ1-5; D remains unclear. CDR3 length equals 13 residues. From germline, CDR1 is SGHAT and CDR2 FQDESV (reference sequence). Trimming took 4 bases from V and 6 from J, leaving 10 bases between them. Here the CDR3 DNA reads TGTGCCAGCAGCTCCCGGGCCGGTCAGCCCCAGCATTTT. Translation gives CASSSRAGQPQHF.

This clonotype was counted many times. V usage is TRBV7-3 and J usage is TRBJ1-6, with D perhaps TRBD1 (6 bases). The CDR3 is 16 amino acids. V was pared by 2 bases and J by 7 bases, with 15 bases between. Germline CDR1 is SGHTA and CDR2 is FQGTGA. The CDR3 is CASSLSLRGGNSPLHF. The CDR3 nucleotides are TGTGCCAGCAGCTTATCATTGAGGGGGGGAAATTCACCCCTCCACTTT.

Regarding this clonotype: Germline and junction disagree at one end, which may indicate a read error. V gene TRBV11-2 combines with J gene TRBJ2-7, with D maybe TRBD2 (5 bases). Germline values: CDR1 SGHAT, CDR2 FQNNGV. The length of the CDR3 is 16 residues. Written as DNA, the CDR3 is TGTGCCAGCACCTTATGGCGGGCCGGCGGCCACTACGAGCAGTACTTC. Its translation is CASTLWRAGGHYEQYF.

There are many counts of this clonotype. V gene TRBV18 combines with J gene TRBJ2-4; 7 bases are a match to TRBD1. The CDR3 sequence is 13 residues long. The ends lost 5 bases at V and 7 bases at J; junction bases unmatched: 5. The V gene's germline CDR1 is KGHSH and CDR2 LQKENI. As DNA, the CDR3 is TGTGCCAGCTCATCGGGACAGCCCAACATTCAGTACTTC. This translates into CASSSGQPNIQYF.

This clonotype occurred many times. The genes are TRBV27 and TRBJ2-1, with D perhaps TRBD1 (5 bases). There are 12 residues in the CDR3. V dropped 6 bases and J dropped 4 bases, with 7 bases sitting between them. Germline loops: CDR1 MNHEY, CDR2 SMNVEV (reference sequence). CDR3 bases: TGTGCCAGCAGCCACAGGTACAATGAGCAGTTCTTC. Translated: CASSHRYNEQFF.

There are many counts of this clonotype. The chain employs TRBV2 and TRBJ1-5; a weak D match, TRBD1 (5 bases). CDR1 and CDR2 (germline): SNHLY, FYNNEI. There are 13 residues in the CDR3. Trimming cost V 7 bases and J 5 bases, with 12 bases left between them. CDR3 DNA: TGTGCCAGCACCCAGGGTACCTATCAGCCCCAGCATTTT. Its protein is CASTQGTYQPQHF.

This clonotype was counted only a few times. J is TRBJ1-5 and V is TRBV19; a weak D match, TRBD1 (6 bases). Trimming removed 5 bases from V and 9 bases from J, with 11 bases in between. Germline-derived CDR1 and CDR2 are LNHDA and SQIVND (reference sequence). CDR3 length: 12 amino acids. The CDR3 spells CASSPTGRPQHF. As DNA, the CDR3 is TGTGCCAGTAGTCCTACAGGGAGGCCCCAGCATTTT. Filled out from reference TRBV19 and TRBJ1-5, the complete variable domain reads DGGITQSPKYLFRKEGQNVTLSCEQNLNHDAMYWYRQDPGQGLRLIYYSQIVNDFQKGDIAEGYSVSREKKESFPLTVTSAQKNPTAFYLCASSPTGRPQHFGDGTRLSIL.

This clonotype came up many times. The DNA is omitted, as the CDR3 cannot be located on it reliably, and the CDR3 follows TCRdb's listing. This chain links TRBV18 with TRBJ1-2; the D call TRBD1 from the table was never checked on the DNA. The CDR3 numbers 14 amino acids, ends counted. CDR1 and CDR2 (germline): KGHSH, LQKENI. The CDR3 region is CASSPSGQAEGYTF.

Many counts were recorded for this clonotype. The chain combines TRBV7-9 with TRBJ1-2; D is uncertain. Germline CDR1 and CDR2: SEHNR and FQNEAQ (reference sequence). Trimming shortened V by 0 bases and J by 3 bases, and 11 bases separated the two germline ends. CDR3 length equals 15 residues. In DNA form, the CDR3 reads TGTGCCAGCAGCTTAGCCTGGGCCGACTACTATGGCTACACCTTC. Protein sequence: CASSLAWADYYGYTF. Based on the CDR3 plus reference TRBV7-9 and TRBJ1-2, the full variable domain is DTGVSQNPRHKITKRGQNVTFRCDPISEHNRLYWYRQTLGQGPEFLTYFQNEAQLEKSRLLSDRFSAERPKGSFSTLEIQRTEQGDSAMYLCASSLAWADYYGYTFGSGTRLTVV.

The V and J genes are TRBV6-5 and TRBJ2-7; tentative D call: TRBD1 (5 bases). CDR3 length equals 15 residues. The V gene's germline CDR1 is MNHEY and CDR2 SVGAGI. V shed 0 bases and J shed 3 bases, with 12 bases lying between them. CDR3 coding DNA: TGTGCCAGCAGTTACTCGCGAACAGGCAACTACGAGCAGTACTTC. As protein: CASSYSRTGNYEQYF.

This clonotype was counted many times. V gene TRBV12-3 or TRBV12-4 combines with J gene TRBJ2-6, with D perhaps TRBD1 or TRBD2 (5 bases each). CDR3 length equals 15 residues. With 4 bases removed from V and 5 bases from J, the gap between germline ends came to 12 bases. In DNA form, the CDR3 reads TGTGCCAGCAGTTCAGAGGGGAGACGGGCCAACGTCCTGACTTTC. Its translation is CASSSEGRRANVLTF.

This clonotype has a count of ten or more. The chain links TRBV3-1 to TRBJ1-1; no definite D call. Germline CDR1 and CDR2: LGHDT and YNNKEL (reference sequence). Trimming cost V 1 base and J 7 bases, with 10 bases left between them. CDR3 length equals 13 residues. The CDR3 DNA is TGTGCCAGCAGCCAAGGGGTAGGACTTGAAGCTTTCTTT. Translated: CASSQGVGLEAFF.

In this sample, this clonotype turned up many times. The genes are TRBV30 and TRBJ1-4, with no clear D. V was cut by 2 bases and J by 5 bases, with 6 bases left in between. Germline values: CDR1 GTSNPN, CDR2 SVGIG (reference sequence). CDR3 length: 12 amino acids. The CDR3 here is CAWSSANEKLFF. CDR3 nucleotides: TGTGCCTGGAGTTCGGCAAATGAAAAACTGTTTTTT.

This clonotype was recorded many times. The chain uses TRBV30 and TRBJ2-1; D not certain. Trimming pared 2 bases from V and 5 bases from J, leaving 10 bases between. The germline V gene encodes CDR1 GTSNPN and CDR2 SVGIG (reference sequence). CDR3 length: 13 amino acids. CDR3 bases: TGTGCCTGGAGTCAGAATTATAACAATGAGCAGTTCTTC. Protein product: CAWSQNYNNEQFF.

This clonotype was counted ten times or more. This chain uses TRBV4-2 with TRBJ2-7; TRBD2 might be the D (5 bases). The CDR3 contains 15 residues. Per the germline V gene, CDR1 is LGHNA and CDR2 is YNFKEQ. The V and J ends lost 1 base and 4 bases respectively, with 14 bases between them. The CDR3 DNA is TGTGCCAGCAGCCAAGCCAGCTCCTGGGAGTACGAGCAGTACTTC. Translation: CASSQASSWEYEQYF.

Ten or more counts support this clonotype. One end of the junction fails to match germline, which may point to a read error. The rearrangement uses TRBV6-5 and TRBJ1-2, with 7 bases aligning to TRBD1. There are 13 residues in the CDR3. The germline V gene encodes CDR1 MNHEY and CDR2 SVGAGI. CDR3 sequence: CASSSRTGPLHLF. The CDR3, as DNA: TGTGCCAGCAGTTCCCGGACAGGCCCGCTACACCTCTTC.